Following are 29 T cell receptor beta chains from one sample sequenced in a study of cytomegalovirus exposure and HLA in healthy donors. A multiplex PCR was run with 60 Vbeta primers and 13 Jbeta primers. Only in-frame clones appear in the TCRdb table, and some are missing; sequencing was by immunoSEQ multiplex PCR. Here the sample spans about 190,000 clones, 87% being singletons. The sequenced sample consisted of PBMCs. Every receptor here comes from a boy between 2 and 15 years old in good health and CMV-seronegative.

This chain joins TRBV4-1 and TRBJ2-1; a weak D match, TRBD2 (5 bases). V was cut by 5 bases and J by 4 bases, with 12 bases left in between. The V gene's germline CDR1 is MGHRA and CDR2 YSYEKL. The CDR3 sequence is 14 residues long. This chain's CDR3 is CASSTRTQYNEQFF. DNA of the CDR3: TGCGCCAGCAGCACTCGGACTCAATACAATGAGCAGTTCTTC.

Note on this clone: This likely comes from a read error, as the CDR3 has no conserved phenylalanine or tryptophan at its end. V and J are TRBV28 and TRBJ2-7; D unclear. Trimming pared 2 bases from V and 7 bases from J, leaving 6 bases between. The length of the CDR3 is 11 residues. From germline, CDR1 is MDHEN and CDR2 SYDVKM. The CDR3 loop is CASSLAWEQYL. The CDR3 coding sequence is TGTGCCAGCAGTTTAGCCTGGGAGCAGTACCTC.

This clone appeared a single time. The chain has TRBV7-2 and TRBJ2-5; D is unresolved. V was pared by 8 bases and J by 7 bases, with 20 bases between. CDR1 and CDR2 (germline): SGHTA, FQGNSA. This CDR3 has 14 residues. CDR3 residues: CASASEVPGGTQYF. The CDR3 region has the DNA TGTGCCAGCGCCTCTGAAGTACCCGGTGGGACCCAGTACTTC.

This chain's CDR3 is CASSQGETLNSPLHF. In nucleotides, the CDR3 is TGTGCCAGCAGCCAAGGAGAGACTCTCAATTCACCCCTCCACTTT. This rearrangement joins TRBV7-9 to TRBJ1-6; D ambiguous. The germline V gene encodes CDR1 SEHNR and CDR2 FQNEAQ (reference sequence). The CDR3 is 15 residues long. Trimming took off 5 bases at V and 7 bases at J, with 15 bases between the two ends.

In its sample, this clone was seen a few times. The chain is built from TRBV5-6 and TRBJ2-7; no clear D. The germline CDR1 and CDR2 sequences are SGHDT and YYEEEE. V dropped 1 base and J dropped 3 bases, with 14 bases sitting between them. This CDR3 contains 15 residues. The CDR3 protein is CASSLKPVANYEQYF. The CDR3 DNA reads TGTGCCAGCAGCTTGAAGCCTGTAGCTAACTACGAGCAGTACTTC.

V gene TRBV19 combines with J gene TRBJ2-7; tentative D call: TRBD1 (7 bases). Trimming took off 7 bases at V and 0 bases at J, with 16 bases between the two ends. The CDR3 has 15 residues. Germline CDR1 LNHDA, CDR2 SQIVND (reference sequence). CDR3 nucleotide sequence: TGTGCCAGTACCAAGGAGGGGGCAGGCTCCTACGAGCAGTACTTC. It translates to CASTKEGAGSYEQYF.

The J gene is TRBJ2-6, the V gene TRBV30; perhaps TRBD1 as D (5 bases). The CDR3 length is 17 residues. Germline V gives CDR1 GTSNPN, CDR2 SVGIG (reference sequence). Trimming pared 2 bases from V and 1 base from J, leaving 15 bases between. CDR3 amino acids: CAWSSPRAGSGANVLTF. The CDR3, as DNA: TGTGCCTGGAGTTCCCCCAGGGCTGGATCTGGGGCCAACGTCCTGACTTTC.

The chain is built from TRBV4-1 and TRBJ2-1; 10 nucleotides align to TRBD1. Germline V gene data show CDR1 as MGHRA and CDR2 as YSYEKL. This CDR3 contains 15 residues. Unmatched junction bases numbered 5, after V lost 0 bases and J lost 9 bases. The CDR3 protein is CASSQELGQGFEQFF. The CDR3 nucleotides are TGCGCCAGCAGCCAAGAACTGGGACAGGGGTTTGAGCAGTTCTTC.

V and J are TRBV5-1 and TRBJ1-1; weak D call: TRBD1 (6 bases). The CDR3 spans 16 residues. Germline CDR1 SGHRS, CDR2 YFSETQ. V was trimmed by 5 bases and J by 4 bases, leaving 21 bases between them. The CDR3 loop is CASRHSIIQGATEAFF. CDR3 sequence (DNA): TGCGCCAGCAGACATAGCATTATACAGGGAGCCACTGAAGCTTTCTTT.

The chain has TRBV6-5 and TRBJ2-5; 8 positions match TRBD2. The J call is in doubt because the DNA end fits TRBJ2-7 better. The length of the CDR3 is 14 residues. The germline V gene has CDR1 MNHEY and CDR2 SVGAGI. The CDR3 loop is CASSFSGATYEQYF. The DNA of the CDR3 is TGTGCCAGCAGTTTTAGCGGGGCTACCTACGAGCAGTACTTC.

The CDR3, as DNA: TGTGCCAGCAGACGGCTGGGGGAGGGGAGCAATCAGCCCCAGCATTTT. Its translation: CASRRLGEGSNQPQHF. The chain joins TRBV27 to TRBJ1-5, with a tentative D call TRBD1 (5 bases). CDR1 is MNHEY, CDR2 SMNVEV, per germline (reference sequence). Trimming took off 6 bases at V and 1 base at J, with 16 bases between the two ends. This CDR3 has 16 amino acids.

The chain couples TRBV6-4 to TRBJ2-1; D is possibly TRBD2 (5 bases). The CDR3 is made up of 13 amino acids. Between the trimmed V and J ends, which lost 0 bases and 9 bases, there was a span of 9 bases. Germline CDR1 and CDR2: MRHNA and SNTAGT. The CDR3 DNA follows: TGTGCCAGCAGTGACTCGAGACGGGGTGAGCAGTTCTTC. Its protein is CASSDSRRGEQFF.

J is TRBJ2-3 and V is TRBV5-4, with D maybe TRBD2 (5 bases). The CDR3 has 14 residues. Per the germline V gene, CDR1 is SGHNT and CDR2 is YYREEE (reference sequence). V was shortened by 1 base and J by 1 base, with 7 bases between the two germline ends. The CDR3 nucleotides read TGTGCCAGCAGCTTGTCCGGGGGCACAGATACGCAGTATTTT. Amino acids: CASSLSGGTDTQYF.

The gene calls are TRBV30 and TRBJ2-1, with 7 bases fitting TRBD2. The germline V gene has CDR1 GTSNPN and CDR2 SVGIG (reference sequence). Trimming cost V 5 bases and J 3 bases; bases outside gene matches: 4. There are 13 residues in the CDR3. Written as DNA, the CDR3 is TGTGCCTGGGACAGCGGGATCTACAATGAGCAGTTCTTC. This sequence encodes CAWDSGIYNEQFF.

V and J are TRBV5-3 and TRBJ2-7, with 15 bases lining up with TRBD2. TRBV5-3 is an ORF, and what it does is uncertain. After removal of 4 bases from V and 3 bases from J, the junction contained 5 bases not matched to a gene. The length of the CDR3 is 16 residues. CDR3 residues: CARSDGLAGGNYEQYF. The CDR3 bases are TGTGCCAGAAGCGATGGACTAGCGGGAGGGAACTACGAGCAGTACTTC.

This chain connects TRBV18 to TRBJ1-1, with D hard to call. CDR1 KGHSH and CDR2 LQKENI come from the germline V gene. V shed 0 bases and J shed 6 bases, with 14 bases lying between them. The CDR3 runs 15 residues. CDR3 nucleotides: TGTGCCAGCTCACCACCTGGGCGAGCCCGGTCTGAAGCTTTCTTT. Encoded protein: CASSPPGRARSEAFF.

This clone was picked up one time. The chain links TRBV11-2 to TRBJ2-5, with 8 bases that match TRBD2. Per the germline V gene, CDR1 is SGHAT and CDR2 is FQNNGV. The CDR3 runs 17 residues. Unmatched junction bases numbered 12, after V lost 3 bases and J lost 3 bases. As DNA, the CDR3 is TGTGCCAGCAGCTTCCTATCGATCGGGACTAGAAAAGAGACCCAGTACTTC. It encodes CASSFLSIGTRKETQYF.

This chain uses TRBV28 with TRBJ2-1; 12 bases are a match to TRBD2. This CDR3 is 15 amino acids long. Germline assignment: CDR1 MDHEN and CDR2 SYDVKM. The J segment lost 6 bases and the V segment lost 4 bases, leaving 4 bases of the junction unmatched. The CDR3 DNA reads TGTGCCAGCAGTTGGGAGACTAGCGGGGGCAATGAGCAGTTCTTC. Its translation: CASSWETSGGNEQFF.

The chain uses TRBV12-5 and TRBJ2-5; possible D gene TRBD2, 5 bases. Germline V gene data show CDR1 as LGHNT and CDR2 as FRNRAP. Deletions cut 6 bases from V and 5 bases from J, with 16 bases between. The CDR3 is 14 amino acids. CDR3 DNA: TGTGCTAGTGGAAGAGGAGGCTCTGGGGAGACCCAGTACTTC. Protein: CASGRGGSGETQYF.

The gene calls are TRBV28 and TRBJ2-3; TRBD1 might be the D (6 bases). The CDR3 runs to 15 residues. From germline, CDR1 is MDHEN and CDR2 SYDVKM. Trimming pared 6 bases from V and 4 bases from J, leaving 17 bases between. For the CDR3, the DNA is TGTGCCAGCAGCTTGGGGGCCCGGAAGGCAGATACGCAGTATTTT. It specifies CASSLGARKADTQYF.

This chain uses TRBV19 with TRBJ1-1; no definite D call. Germline V gives CDR1 LNHDA, CDR2 SQIVND (reference sequence). CDR3 size: 11 residues. The V end lost 7 bases, the J end lost 3 bases, and 6 bases lay between the germline ends. The CDR3 region has the DNA TGTGCCAGTACCAGTTACACTGAAGCTTTCTTT. Its translation: CASTSYTEAFF.

This chain connects TRBV5-1 to TRBJ1-2; D is ambiguous. Between the trimmed V and J ends, which lost 2 bases and 7 bases, there was a span of 12 bases. Germline values: CDR1 SGHRS, CDR2 YFSETQ. The CDR3 spans 13 residues. The CDR3 DNA reads as TGCGCCAGCAGCTTAGACTTGGTCTCTGGCTACACCTTC. This gives the protein CASSLDLVSGYTF.

The rearrangement links TRBV19 to TRBJ1-2, with D possibly TRBD1 on 6 matching bases. CDR3 length: 16 amino acids. V was cut by 0 bases and J by 6 bases, with 17 bases left in between. Looked up from germline, CDR1 is LNHDA and CDR2 is SQIVND (reference sequence). CDR3 sequence: CASSIEAGERVHGYTF. In DNA form, the CDR3 reads TGTGCCAGTAGTATAGAGGCAGGGGAACGAGTCCATGGCTACACCTTC.

The chain recombines TRBV4-1 with TRBJ2-1; 7 bases are shared with TRBD2. CDR3 length: 18 amino acids. Trimming cost V 3 bases and J 1 base; bases outside gene matches: 12. From germline, CDR1 is MGHRA and CDR2 YSYEKL. CDR3 sequence: CASSHLGFGGFSYNEQFF. CDR3 bases: TGCGCCAGCAGCCACCTAGGCTTCGGGGGGTTTTCCTACAATGAGCAGTTCTTC.

The chain recombines TRBV5-5 with TRBJ1-4; the D is unclear. CDR3 size: 13 residues. CDR1 SGHKS and CDR2 YYEKEE come from the germline V gene (reference sequence). V was cut by 2 bases and J by 8 bases, with 10 bases left in between. CDR3 coding DNA: TGTGCCAGCAGCTTTTTACCCAGGGAAAAACTGTTTTTT. It yields the protein CASSFLPREKLFF.

The chain uses TRBV5-1 and TRBJ1-2; a possible D gene is TRBD1 (5 bases). Germline CDR1 SGHRS, CDR2 YFSETQ. The CDR3 totals 15 residues. V gave up 7 bases and J gave up 3 bases, with 19 bases separating them. The DNA for the CDR3 is TGCGCCAGCTCTGGAGACAGTGGCGGTCACTATGGCTACACCTTC. As protein: CASSGDSGGHYGYTF.

V gene TRBV28 combines with J gene TRBJ1-5, with 12 positions matching TRBD1. Germline V gives CDR1 MDHEN, CDR2 SYDVKM. CDR3 length: 19 residues. The ends lost 4 bases at V and 2 bases at J; junction bases unmatched: 12. As DNA, the CDR3 is TGTGCCAGCAGTTCTCACCGGGACAGGGGGCTGGTTGGCAATCAGCCCCAGCATTTT. Encoded protein: CASSSHRDRGLVGNQPQHF.

The chain carries TRBV30 and TRBJ1-6, with a tentative D call TRBD1 (6 bases). Trimming cost V 3 bases and J 0 bases, with 12 bases left between them. The CDR3 loop spans 16 amino acids. Germline-derived CDR1 and CDR2 are GTSNPN and SVGIG (reference sequence). The CDR3 coding sequence is TGTGCCTGGAGGTCTGTGGACAGCTCCTATAATTCACCCCTCCACTTT. It encodes CAWRSVDSSYNSPLHF.

V and J are TRBV2 and TRBJ1-1; possibly TRBD1 for D (6 bases). The germline V and J ends were trimmed by 6 bases and 1 base, with 12 bases remaining between them. This CDR3 comprises 14 residues. Germline CDR1 reads SNHLY; CDR2 reads FYNNEI. The CDR3 DNA reads TGTGCCAGCAGCCCGGACAGATCGAACACTGAAGCTTTCTTT. Translation: CASSPDRSNTEAFF.